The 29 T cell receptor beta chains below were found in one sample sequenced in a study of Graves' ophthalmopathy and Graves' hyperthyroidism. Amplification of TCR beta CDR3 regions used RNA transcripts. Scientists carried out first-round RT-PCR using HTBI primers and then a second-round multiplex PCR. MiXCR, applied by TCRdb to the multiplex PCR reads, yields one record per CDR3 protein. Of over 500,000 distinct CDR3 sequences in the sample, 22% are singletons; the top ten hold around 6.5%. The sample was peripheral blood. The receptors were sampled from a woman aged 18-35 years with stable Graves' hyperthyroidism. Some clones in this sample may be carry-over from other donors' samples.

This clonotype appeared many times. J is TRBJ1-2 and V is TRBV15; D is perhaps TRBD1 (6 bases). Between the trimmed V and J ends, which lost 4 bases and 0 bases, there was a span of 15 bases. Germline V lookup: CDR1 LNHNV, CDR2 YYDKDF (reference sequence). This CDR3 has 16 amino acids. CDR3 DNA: TGTGCCACCAGCACAGGCGGGACACAAGCTAACTATGGCTACACCTTC. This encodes CATSTGGTQANYGYTF.

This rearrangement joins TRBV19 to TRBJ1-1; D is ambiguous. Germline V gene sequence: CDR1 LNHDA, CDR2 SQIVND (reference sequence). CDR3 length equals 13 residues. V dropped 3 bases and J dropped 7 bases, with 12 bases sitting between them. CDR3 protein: CASSINPRNEAFF. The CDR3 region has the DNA TGTGCCAGTAGTATCAACCCCCGCAATGAAGCTTTCTTT.

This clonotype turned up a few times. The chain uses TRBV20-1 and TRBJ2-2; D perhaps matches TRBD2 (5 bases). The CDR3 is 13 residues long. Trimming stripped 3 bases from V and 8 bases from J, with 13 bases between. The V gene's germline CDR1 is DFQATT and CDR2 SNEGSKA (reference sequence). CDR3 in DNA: TGCAGTGCTAGGAGGCTAGCTGTAGGGGAGCTGTTTTTT. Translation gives CSARRLAVGELFF.

The CDR3 region has the DNA TGTGCCAGCAGTTTCGGCCAGGGGCTCTATGGCTACACCTTC. Its protein product is CASSFGQGLYGYTF. The chain employs TRBV28 and TRBJ1-2, with D tentatively TRBD1 (6 bases). CDR1 and CDR2 from the germline V gene are MDHEN and SYDVKM. Trimming took off 3 bases at V and 4 bases at J, with 12 bases between the two ends. The CDR3 has 14 residues.

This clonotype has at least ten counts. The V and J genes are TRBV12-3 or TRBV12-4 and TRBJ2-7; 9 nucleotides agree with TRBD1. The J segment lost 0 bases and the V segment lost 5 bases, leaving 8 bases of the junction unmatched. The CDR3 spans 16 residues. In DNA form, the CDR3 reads TGTGCCAGCAGTGGGCCGGGACAGGGAAGCTCCTACGAGCAGTACTTC. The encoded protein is CASSGPGQGSSYEQYF.

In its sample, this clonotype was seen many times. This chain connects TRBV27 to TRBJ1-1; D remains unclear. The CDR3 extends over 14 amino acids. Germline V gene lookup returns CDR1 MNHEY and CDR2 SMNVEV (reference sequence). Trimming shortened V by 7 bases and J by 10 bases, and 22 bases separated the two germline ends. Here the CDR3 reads CASILRTQPSGAFF. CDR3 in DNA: TGTGCCAGCATTCTTAGGACGCAACCCTCTGGAGCTTTCTTT.

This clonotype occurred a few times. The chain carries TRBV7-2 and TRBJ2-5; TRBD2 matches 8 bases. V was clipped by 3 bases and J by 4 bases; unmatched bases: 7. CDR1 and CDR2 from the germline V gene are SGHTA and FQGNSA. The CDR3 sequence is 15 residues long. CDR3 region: CASSFFRGGVETQYF. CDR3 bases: TGTGCCAGCAGCTTTTTCCGGGGGGGAGTAGAGACCCAGTACTTC.

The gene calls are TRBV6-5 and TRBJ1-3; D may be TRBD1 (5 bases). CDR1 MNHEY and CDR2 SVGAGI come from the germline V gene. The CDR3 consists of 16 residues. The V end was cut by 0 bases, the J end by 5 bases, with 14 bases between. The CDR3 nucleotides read TGTGCCAGCAGTTACTCGAGTCAGGGTAGGCGAAACACCATATATTTT. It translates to CASSYSSQGRRNTIYF.

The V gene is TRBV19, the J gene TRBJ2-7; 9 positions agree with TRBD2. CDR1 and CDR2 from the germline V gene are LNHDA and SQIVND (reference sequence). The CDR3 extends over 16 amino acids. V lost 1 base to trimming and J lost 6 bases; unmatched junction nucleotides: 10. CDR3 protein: CASSIGNPGLAAEQYF. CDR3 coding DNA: TGTGCCAGTAGTATAGGTAATCCGGGACTAGCTGCCGAGCAGTACTTC.

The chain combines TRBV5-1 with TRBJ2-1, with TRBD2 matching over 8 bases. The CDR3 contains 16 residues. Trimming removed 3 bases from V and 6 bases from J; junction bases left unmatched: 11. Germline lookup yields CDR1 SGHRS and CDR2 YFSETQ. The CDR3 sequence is CASSWAGTRDGNEQFF. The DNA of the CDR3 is TGCGCCAGCAGCTGGGCCGGGACTAGAGACGGCAATGAGCAGTTCTTC.

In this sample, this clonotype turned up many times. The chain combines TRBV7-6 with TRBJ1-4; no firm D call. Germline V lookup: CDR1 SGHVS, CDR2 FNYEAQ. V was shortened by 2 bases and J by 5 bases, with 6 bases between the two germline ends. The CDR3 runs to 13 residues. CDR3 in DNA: TGTGCCAGCAGCTTAACGAGAAATGAAAAACTGTTTTTT. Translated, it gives CASSLTRNEKLFF.

The CDR3 reads CASSYTPQETQYF. The CDR3 DNA sequence: TGTGCCAGCAGTTACACCCCTCAAGAGACCCAGTACTTC. V and J are TRBV6-2 or TRBV6-3 and TRBJ2-5; D is unclear. Between the trimmed V and J ends, which lost 2 bases and 2 bases, there was a span of 6 bases. The CDR3 is 13 residues long. The germline gives CDR1 MNHEY, CDR2 SVGEGT.

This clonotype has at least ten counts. The CDR3 sequence: CASSLDRVAKNIQYF. The DNA for the CDR3 is TGTGCCAGCAGTTTGGACAGGGTAGCCAAAAACATTCAGTACTTC. This chain links TRBV27 with TRBJ2-4, with 8 positions matching TRBD1. CDR1 and CDR2 (germline): MNHEY, SMNVEV (reference sequence). The CDR3 is made up of 15 amino acids. Trimming cost V 3 bases and J 0 bases; bases outside gene matches: 1.

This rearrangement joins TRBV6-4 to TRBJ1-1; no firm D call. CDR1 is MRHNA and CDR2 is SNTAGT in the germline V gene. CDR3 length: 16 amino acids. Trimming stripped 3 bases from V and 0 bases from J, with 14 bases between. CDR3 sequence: CASSDKPRIMNTEAFF. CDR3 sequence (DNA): TGTGCCAGCAGTGATAAACCTCGGATTATGAACACTGAAGCTTTCTTT.

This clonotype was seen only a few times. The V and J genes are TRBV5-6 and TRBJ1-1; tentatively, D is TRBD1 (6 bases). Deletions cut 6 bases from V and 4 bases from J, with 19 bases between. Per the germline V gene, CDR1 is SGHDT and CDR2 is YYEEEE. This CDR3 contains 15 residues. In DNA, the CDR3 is TGTGCCAGCACCTTTCCCAGGGGCGCGGGCACTGAAGCTTTCTTT. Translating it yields CASTFPRGAGTEAFF.

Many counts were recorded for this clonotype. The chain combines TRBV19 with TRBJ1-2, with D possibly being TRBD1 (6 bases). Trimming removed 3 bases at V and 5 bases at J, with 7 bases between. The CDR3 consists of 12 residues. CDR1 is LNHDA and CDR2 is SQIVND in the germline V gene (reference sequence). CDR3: CASSMDRYGYTF. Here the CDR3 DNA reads TGTGCCAGTAGTATGGACAGATATGGCTACACCTTC.

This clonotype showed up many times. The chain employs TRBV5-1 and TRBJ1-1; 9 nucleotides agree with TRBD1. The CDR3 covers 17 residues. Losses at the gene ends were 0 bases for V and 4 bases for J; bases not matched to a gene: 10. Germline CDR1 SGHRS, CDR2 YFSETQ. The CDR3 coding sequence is TGCGCCAGCAGCTTGGTCACAGGGGGCCGCCGTGGCACTGAAGCTTTCTTT. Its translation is CASSLVTGGRRGTEAFF.

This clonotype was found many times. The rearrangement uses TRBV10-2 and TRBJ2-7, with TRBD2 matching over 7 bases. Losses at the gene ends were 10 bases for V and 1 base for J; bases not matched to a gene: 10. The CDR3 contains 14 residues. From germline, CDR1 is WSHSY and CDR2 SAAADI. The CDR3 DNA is TGCGCCATTCGAGCGGGAACTTCATCCTACGAGCAGTACTTC. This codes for CAIRAGTSSYEQYF.

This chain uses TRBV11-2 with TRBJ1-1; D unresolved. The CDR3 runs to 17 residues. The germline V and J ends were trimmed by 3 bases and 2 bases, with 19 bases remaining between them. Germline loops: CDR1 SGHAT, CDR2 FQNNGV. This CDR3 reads CASSFVPRSPRNTEAFF. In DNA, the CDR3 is TGTGCCAGCAGCTTTGTTCCTCGTAGTCCCAGAAACACTGAAGCTTTCTTT.

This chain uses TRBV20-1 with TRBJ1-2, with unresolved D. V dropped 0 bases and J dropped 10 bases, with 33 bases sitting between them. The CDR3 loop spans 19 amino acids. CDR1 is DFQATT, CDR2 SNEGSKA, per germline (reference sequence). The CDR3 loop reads CSAREAILLNSDGDHDYTF. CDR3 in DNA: TGCAGTGCTAGAGAGGCTATACTCTTAAACTCCGATGGCGATCATGACTACACCTTC.

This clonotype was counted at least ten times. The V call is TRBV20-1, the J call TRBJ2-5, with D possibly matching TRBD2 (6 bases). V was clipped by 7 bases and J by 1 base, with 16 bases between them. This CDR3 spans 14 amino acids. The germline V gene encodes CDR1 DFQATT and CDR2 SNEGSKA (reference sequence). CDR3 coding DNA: TGCAGTGGGGGGGAGGACACGCGCCAAGAGACCCAGTACTTC. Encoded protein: CSGGEDTRQETQYF.

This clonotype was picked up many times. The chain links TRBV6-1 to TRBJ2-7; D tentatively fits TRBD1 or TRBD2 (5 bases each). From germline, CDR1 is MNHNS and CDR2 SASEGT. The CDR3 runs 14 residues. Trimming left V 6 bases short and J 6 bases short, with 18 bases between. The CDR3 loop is CASSVTGGGAEQYF. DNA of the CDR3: TGTGCCAGCAGCGTAACAGGCGGAGGTGCCGAGCAGTACTTC.

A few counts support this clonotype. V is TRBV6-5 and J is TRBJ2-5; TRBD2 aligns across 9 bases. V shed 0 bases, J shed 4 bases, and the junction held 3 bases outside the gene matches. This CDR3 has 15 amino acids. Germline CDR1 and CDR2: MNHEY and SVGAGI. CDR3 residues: CASSYSAGGIETQYF. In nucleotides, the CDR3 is TGTGCCAGCAGTTACTCGGCGGGGGGGATAGAGACCCAGTACTTC.

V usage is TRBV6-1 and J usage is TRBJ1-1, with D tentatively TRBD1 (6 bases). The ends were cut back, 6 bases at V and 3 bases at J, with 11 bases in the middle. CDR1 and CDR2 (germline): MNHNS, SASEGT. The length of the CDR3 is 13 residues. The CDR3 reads CASSNTGYTEAFF. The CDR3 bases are TGTGCCAGCAGCAACACAGGGTACACTGAAGCTTTCTTT.

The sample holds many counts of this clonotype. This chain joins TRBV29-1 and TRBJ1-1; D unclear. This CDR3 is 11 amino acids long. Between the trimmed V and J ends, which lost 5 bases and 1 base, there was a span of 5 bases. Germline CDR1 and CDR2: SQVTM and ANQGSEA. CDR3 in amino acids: CSVLQNTEAFF. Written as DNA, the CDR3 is TGCAGCGTTTTACAGAACACTGAAGCTTTCTTT.

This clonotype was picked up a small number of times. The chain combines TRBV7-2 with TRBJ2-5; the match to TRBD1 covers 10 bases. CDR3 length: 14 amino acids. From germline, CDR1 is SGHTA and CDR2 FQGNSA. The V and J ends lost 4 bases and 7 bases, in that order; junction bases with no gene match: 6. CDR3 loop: CASSYPGQGTTQYF. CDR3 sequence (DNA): TGTGCCAGCAGCTATCCGGGACAGGGGACGACCCAGTACTTC.

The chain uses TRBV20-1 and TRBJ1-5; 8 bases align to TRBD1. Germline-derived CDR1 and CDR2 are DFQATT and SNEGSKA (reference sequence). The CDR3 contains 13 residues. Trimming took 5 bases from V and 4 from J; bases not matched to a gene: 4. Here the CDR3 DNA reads TGCAGTGCTTTAGGACAGGGAAATCAGCCCCAGCATTTT. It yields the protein CSALGQGNQPQHF.

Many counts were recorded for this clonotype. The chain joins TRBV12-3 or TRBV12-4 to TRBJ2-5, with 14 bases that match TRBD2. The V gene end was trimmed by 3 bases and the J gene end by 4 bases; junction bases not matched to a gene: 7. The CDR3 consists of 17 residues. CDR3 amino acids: CASSFIPGTSGRETQYF. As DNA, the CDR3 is TGTGCCAGCAGTTTTATCCCCGGGACTAGCGGGAGAGAGACCCAGTACTTC.

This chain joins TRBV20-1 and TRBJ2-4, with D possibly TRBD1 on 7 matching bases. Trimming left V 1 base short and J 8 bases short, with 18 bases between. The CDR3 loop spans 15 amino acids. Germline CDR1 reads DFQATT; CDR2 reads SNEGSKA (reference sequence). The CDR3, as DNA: TGCAGTGCTAGAGCGGAGGGGGCATCGTGGCACATTCAGTACTTC. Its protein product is CSARAEGASWHIQYF.